What follows are 2 T cell receptor beta chains derived from one specimen sequenced in a study of blood T cell repertoires in COVID-19. The protocol was immunoSEQ multiplex PCR, while the TCRdb copy is restricted to in-frame clones and leaves out a portion. The sample yields 250,000 to 350,000 clones, approximately 85% seen once. Sequencing was done on a sample of peripheral blood. The receptors here all came from a human donor with COVID-19, enrolled during active disease. The donor label of this sample is uncertain.

The V gene is TRBV12-3 or TRBV12-4, the J gene TRBJ2-3; 10 positions agree with TRBD2. The V and J ends lost 5 bases and 10 bases, in that order; junction bases with no gene match: 6. The CDR3 sequence is 13 residues long. The CDR3 sequence is CASSDNGLAAQYF. The CDR3 DNA reads as TGTGCCAGCAGTGATAACGGACTAGCGGCGCAGTATTTT.

The table lists this clone with a count of one. J is TRBJ1-2 and V is TRBV15; the D gene is possibly TRBD1 (5 bases). Trimming took off 3 bases at V and 3 bases at J, with 11 bases between the two ends. Germline V gene lookup returns CDR1 LNHNV and CDR2 YYDKDF (reference sequence). The CDR3 has 14 residues. The CDR3: CATSRGGADYGYTF. DNA for the CDR3: TGTGCCACCAGCAGGGGTGGGGCGGACTATGGCTACACCTTC.